The source of this T cell receptor beta chain is a study of cytomegalovirus exposure and HLA in healthy donors. Study summary: The approximately 680 first-cohort repertoires and the roughly 120 validation repertoires shared the same platform, a later analysis reported.

Notes on this clone: Its antigen remains unknown.

General study findings and limits: The study designated about 180 TCR beta chains cytomegalovirus-associated. Most observed TCR sequences were rare, whereas some public TCRs were detected in many donors.

This table comes from immunoSEQ multiplex PCR, and its TCRdb copy is limited to in-frame clones, with some not included. The table lists about 170,000 clones, roughly nine tenths of them singletons, with roughly 4.2% in the top ten. Germline CDR1 LNHNV, CDR2 YYDKDF (reference sequence). The CDR3 consists of 13 residues. The V end was cut by 7 bases, the J end by 4 bases, with 14 bases between. The sample was PBMCs. The chain couples TRBV15 to TRBJ2-7, with D perhaps matching TRBD2 (5 bases). The TCR originated in a man aged 18 to 35 in good health and CMV-seropositive. The CDR3 here is CATKLGPDYEQYF. The CDR3 nucleotides are TGTGCCACCAAACTAGGGCCCGATTACGAGCAGTACTTC.